The sequence of this T cell receptor (beta chain) was determined in a study of blood T cell repertoires in COVID-19. Overall study: Sites in the United States, Italy and Spain provided acute and convalescent COVID-19 samples. The cDNA or gDNA used as material had been derived from T cells, B-cell-depleted T cells, or PBMCs.

Using immunoSEQ multiplex PCR, the repertoire was profiled, and TCRdb retains in-frame clones only, with some absent. The profile covers about 310,000 clones, with roughly 87% appearing a single time and 1% taken by the ten largest. The sequence came from a man over 45 with active or convalescent COVID-19. Source material: peripheral blood.

DNA of the CDR3: TGTGCCAGCAGCTTAGGGAAGCGGACAGGGACAGATACGCAGTATTTT. Its translation: CASSLGKRTGTDTQYF. This chain links TRBV7-2 with TRBJ2-3, with 8 positions matching TRBD1. Germline V gene lookup returns CDR1 SGHTA and CDR2 FQGNSA. With 1 base clipped from V and 3 bases from J, the junction kept 6 bases outside the gene matches. This CDR3 is built from 16 residues.